This T cell receptor (beta chain) was found in a study of cytomegalovirus exposure and HLA in healthy donors. Findings and limits, study-wide: The authors enumerated over 150 TCR beta chains as linked to cytomegalovirus.

This clone was detected only once. As yet, its antigen is unknown. Clones were read by immunoSEQ multiplex PCR, and TCRdb kept only the in-frame ones, dropping some. The sample records under 200,000 clones, just under 90% being singletons. The trim removed 2 bases at V and 6 bases at J, leaving 6 bases unmatched. The CDR3 runs 16 residues. Germline CDR1 and CDR2: WSHSY and SAAADI. The chain employs TRBV10-2 and TRBJ2-2; TRBD2 agrees at 10 bases. The sequence was obtained from a woman aged 18 to 35 in good health and CMV-seropositive. What was sequenced was PBMCs. CDR3 protein: CASSEPSGRRAGELFF. The DNA for the CDR3 is TGCGCCAGCAGTGAGCCTAGCGGGAGAAGGGCCGGGGAGCTGTTTTTT.